Here is one T cell receptor beta chain with its context. The antigen is undetermined. The data stem from a study of cytomegalovirus exposure and HLA in healthy donors. Findings of the study overall: Later analysis associated a missense DCLRE1C variant with TCR beta V- and J-gene trimming.

PCR was performed using 60 Vbeta and 13 Jbeta primers. Profiled with immunoSEQ multiplex PCR; TCRdb holds only in-frame clones, not every one. This repertoire shows hundreds of thousands of clones, about 80% found once; its top ten account for around 1.9%. Looked up from germline, CDR1 is MDHEN and CDR2 is SYDVKM. The CDR3 is 12 residues long. V lost 4 bases and J 0 bases, leaving 3 bases between the germline ends. The TCR comes from a male donor in good health and CMV-seronegative. The J gene is TRBJ2-5, the V gene TRBV28; D is unclear. Sequences were obtained from PBMCs. Here the CDR3 DNA reads TGTGCCAGCAGTTACAACCAAGAGACCCAGTACTTC. It yields the protein CASSYNQETQYF.